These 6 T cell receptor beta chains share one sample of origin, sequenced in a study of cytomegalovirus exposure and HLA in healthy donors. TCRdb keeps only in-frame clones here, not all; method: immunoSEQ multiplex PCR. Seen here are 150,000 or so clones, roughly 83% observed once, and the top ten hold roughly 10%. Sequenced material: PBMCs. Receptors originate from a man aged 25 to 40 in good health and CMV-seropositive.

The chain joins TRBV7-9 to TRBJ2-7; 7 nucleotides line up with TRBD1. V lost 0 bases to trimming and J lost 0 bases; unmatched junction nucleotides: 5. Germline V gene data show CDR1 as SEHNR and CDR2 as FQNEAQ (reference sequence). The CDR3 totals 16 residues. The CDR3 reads CASSLAGQRSSYEQYF. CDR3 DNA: TGTGCCAGCAGCTTAGCGGGACAGAGGAGCTCCTACGAGCAGTACTTC. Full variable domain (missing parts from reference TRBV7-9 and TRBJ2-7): DTGVSQNPRHKITKRGQNVTFRCDPISEHNRLYWYRQTLGQGPEFLTYFQNEAQLEKSRLLSDRFSAERPKGSFSTLEIQRTEQGDSAMYLCASSLAGQRSSYEQYFGPGTRLTVT.

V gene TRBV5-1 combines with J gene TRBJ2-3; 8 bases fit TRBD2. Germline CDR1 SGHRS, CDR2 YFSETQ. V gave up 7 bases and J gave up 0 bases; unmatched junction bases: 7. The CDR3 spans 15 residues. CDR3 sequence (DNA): TGCGCCAGCCAGCTTAGCGGGAAGAGCACAGATACGCAGTATTTT. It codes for CASQLSGKSTDTQYF. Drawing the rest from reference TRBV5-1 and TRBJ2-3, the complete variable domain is KAGVTQTPRYLIKTRGQQVTLSCSPISGHRSVSWYQQTPGQGLQFLFEYFSETQRNKGNFPGRFSGRQFSNSRSEMNVSTLELGDSALYLCASQLSGKSTDTQYFGPGTRLTVL.

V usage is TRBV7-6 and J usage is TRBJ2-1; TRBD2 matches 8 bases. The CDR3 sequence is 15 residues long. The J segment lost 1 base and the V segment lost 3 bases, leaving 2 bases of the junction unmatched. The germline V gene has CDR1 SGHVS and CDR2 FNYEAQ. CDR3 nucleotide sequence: TGTGCCAGCAGCTTTACTAGCGGATCCTACAATGAGCAGTTCTTC. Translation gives CASSFTSGSYNEQFF. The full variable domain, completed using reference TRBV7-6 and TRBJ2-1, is GAGVSQSPRYKVTKRGQDVALRCDPISGHVSLYWYRQALGQGPEFLTYFNYEAQQDKSGLPNDRFSAERPEGSISTLTIQRTEQRDSAMYRCASSFTSGSYNEQFFGPGTRLTVL.

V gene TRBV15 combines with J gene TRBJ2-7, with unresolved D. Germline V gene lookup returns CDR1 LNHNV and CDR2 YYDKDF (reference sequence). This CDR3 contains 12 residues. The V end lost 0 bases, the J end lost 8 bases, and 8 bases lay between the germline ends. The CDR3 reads CATSRDQAQQYF. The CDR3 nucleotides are TGTGCCACCAGCAGAGATCAGGCACAGCAGTACTTC. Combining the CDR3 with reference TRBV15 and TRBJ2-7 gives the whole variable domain DAMVIQNPRYQVTQFGKPVTLSCSQTLNHNVMYWYQQKSSQAPKLLFHYYDKDFNNEADTPDNFQSRRPNTSFCFLDIRSPGLGDTAMYLCATSRDQAQQYFGPGTRLTVT.

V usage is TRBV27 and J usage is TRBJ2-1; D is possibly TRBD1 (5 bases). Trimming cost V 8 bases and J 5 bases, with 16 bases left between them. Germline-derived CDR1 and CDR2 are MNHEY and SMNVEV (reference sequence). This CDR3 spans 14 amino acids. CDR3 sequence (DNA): TGTGCCAGCGCTACACTGACAGAAGACAATGAGCAGTTCTTC. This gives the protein CASATLTEDNEQFF.

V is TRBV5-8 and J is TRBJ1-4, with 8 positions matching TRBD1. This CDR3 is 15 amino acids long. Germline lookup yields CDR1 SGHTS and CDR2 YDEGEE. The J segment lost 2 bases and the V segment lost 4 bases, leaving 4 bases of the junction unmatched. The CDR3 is CASSRTGGTNEKLFF. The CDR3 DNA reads TGTGCCAGCAGCCGAACAGGGGGGACTAATGAAAAACTGTTTTTT.